A selection of T cell receptor beta chains follows, all from one sample in a study of shared clonotypes between healthy human individuals. The protocol was immunoSEQ multiplex PCR, while the TCRdb copy is restricted to in-frame clones and leaves out a portion. The repertoire holds roughly 1,000,000 clones, with approximately 80% as singletons. The sequencing input was memory CD4+ T cells from PBMCs. The receptors derive from a man aged 18 to 35 in good health. Some clones in this sample may be carry-over from other donors' samples. Both conserved end residues are part of each CDR3. Each record gives: J gene, D gene, CDR3 length, V gene, clone size, CDR3 protein, CDR3 DNA. D genes are given only for firm matches. Not all rows give a size; the values are once, few, many and, for expanded clones, a class.

J: TRBJ2-1; D: .; length: 11; V: TRBV29-1; size: .; CDR3: CSAYSGNEQFF; DNA: TGCAGCGCCTATAGCGGCAATGAGCAGTTCTTC
J: TRBJ2-7; D: TRBD2; length: 15; V: TRBV5-6; size: .; CDR3: CASSYRTSGSYEQYF; DNA: TGTGCCAGCAGCTACCGGACTAGCGGCTCCTACGAGCAGTACTTC
J: TRBJ1-2; D: .; length: 15; V: TRBV28; size: .; CDR3: CASSLGGALNYGYTF; DNA: TGTGCCAGCAGCCTCGGGGGGGCCCTTAACTATGGCTACACCTTC
J: TRBJ2-7; D: TRBD2; length: 15; V: TRBV5-8; size: .; CDR3: CASIDSGLAGDEQYF; DNA: TGTGCCAGCATCGATAGTGGACTAGCGGGAGACGAGCAGTACTTC
J: TRBJ1-2; D: .; length: 14; V: TRBV9; size: .; CDR3: CASSVLAGATGYTF; DNA: TGTGCCAGCAGCGTATTGGCAGGGGCCACGGGCTACACCTTC
J: TRBJ2-7; D: .; length: 16; V: TRBV18; size: once; CDR3: CASSRRDGDSSYEQYF; DNA: TGTGCCAGCTCAAGACGGGACGGAGATAGCTCCTACGAGCAGTACTTC
J: TRBJ2-1; D: .; length: 15; V: TRBV7-8; size: few; CDR3: CASSWTRAGYNEQFF; DNA: TGTGCCAGCAGCTGGACCAGGGCAGGATACAATGAGCAGTTCTTC
J: TRBJ1-1; D: TRBD1; length: 15; V: TRBV5-1; size: .; CDR3: CASSLVGTGNTEAFF; DNA: TGCGCCAGCAGCTTGGTAGGGACAGGCAACACTGAAGCTTTCTTT
J: TRBJ2-7; D: .; length: 14; V: TRBV7-9; size: once; CDR3: CASHLGVGIHEQYF; DNA: TGTGCCAGCCACCTAGGGGTGGGAATCCACGAGCAGTACTTC
J: TRBJ1-1; D: TRBD1; length: 13; V: TRBV30; size: few; CDR3: CAWSPGQGTEAFF; DNA: TGTGCCTGGAGCCCGGGACAGGGCACCGAAGCTTTCTTT
J: TRBJ1-2; D: TRBD1; length: 13; V: TRBV5-1; size: few; CDR3: CASSSGQDYGYTF; DNA: TGCGCCAGCAGCTCCGGACAGGACTATGGCTACACCTTC
J: TRBJ2-4; D: TRBD1; length: 16; V: TRBV5-4; size: .; CDR3: CASSLDPRGGPNIQYF; DNA: TGTGCCAGCAGCTTAGACCCTCGAGGGGGCCCAAACATTCAGTACTTC
J: TRBJ2-1; D: .; length: 13; V: TRBV4-2; size: .; CDR3: CASSQVSGNEQFF; DNA: TGTGCCAGCAGCCAAGTCAGCGGCAATGAGCAGTTCTTC
J: TRBJ2-3; D: TRBD2; length: 18; V: TRBV9; size: few; CDR3: CASSPLAGGYLSTDTQYF; DNA: TGTGCCAGCAGCCCCCTAGCGGGAGGTTACCTTAGCACAGATACGCAGTATTTT
J: TRBJ2-1; D: TRBD2; length: 15; V: TRBV2; size: .; CDR3: CASSEQGLDYNEQFF; DNA: TGTGCCAGCAGTGAACAGGGACTAGACTACAATGAGCAGTTCTTC
J: TRBJ2-3; D: .; length: 13; V: TRBV15; size: once; CDR3: CATSRDQADIVDF; DNA: TGTGCCACCAGCAGGGACCAGGCGGACATAGTAGATTTT
J: TRBJ2-1; D: .; length: 15; V: TRBV9; size: .; CDR3: CASSFRDTEYNEQFF; DNA: TGTGCCAGCAGCTTCCGGGACACAGAATACAATGAGCAGTTCTTC
J: TRBJ1-5; D: TRBD1; length: 19; V: TRBV28; size: .; CDR3: CASSSPLGGTGVSNQPQHF; DNA: TGTGCCAGCAGTTCCCCCCTCGGCGGGACAGGGGTTAGCAATCAGCCCCAGCATTTT
J: TRBJ2-1; D: TRBD2; length: 16; V: TRBV7-9; size: few; CDR3: CASSFVAGGGSNEQFF; DNA: TGTGCCAGCAGCTTCGTAGCGGGAGGAGGAAGCAATGAGCAGTTCTTC
J: TRBJ2-1; D: .; length: 12; V: TRBV5-1; size: .; CDR3: CASSRGTSEQFF; DNA: TGCGCCAGCAGCAGGGGGACTTCAGAGCAGTTCTTC
J: TRBJ2-3; D: TRBD2; length: 16; V: TRBV4-1; size: .; CDR3: CASSQDSVAGVLTQYF; DNA: TGCGCCAGCAGCCAAGATTCGGTAGCGGGAGTTCTTACGCAGTATTTT
J: TRBJ1-3; D: .; length: 15; V: TRBV5-5; size: .; CDR3: CASSLGSPAGNTIYF; DNA: TGTGCCAGCAGCTTGGGATCTCCCGCTGGAAACACCATATATTTT
J: TRBJ1-2; D: .; length: 14; V: TRBV5-6; size: .; CDR3: CASIPWTSNYGYTF; DNA: TGTGCCAGCATCCCTTGGACTTCTAACTATGGCTACACCTTC
J: TRBJ2-3; D: .; length: 15; V: TRBV7-3; size: .; CDR3: CASSLIGHSTDTQYF; DNA: TGTGCCAGCAGCTTAATAGGCCACTCCACAGATACGCAGTATTTT
J: TRBJ1-3; D: .; length: 12; V: TRBV10-3; size: .; CDR3: CATRDSGNTIYF; DNA: TGTGCCACAAGAGACTCTGGAAACACCATATATTTT
J: TRBJ1-2; D: .; length: 16; V: TRBV12-5; size: .; CDR3: CASGLARGDDYSGYTF; DNA: TGTGCTAGTGGTTTGGCCCGAGGAGATGACTATTCTGGCTACACCTTC